These T cell receptor beta chains were read from a single sample in a study of T cell responses to AZD1222 COVID-19 vaccine. Only in-frame clones appear in the TCRdb table, and some are missing; sequencing was by immunoSEQ multiplex PCR. The repertoire holds fewer than 85,000 clones, with more than 70% as singletons. Sequenced here: peripheral blood, sampled on day 0 of AZD1222 vaccination. The receptors shown here come from an adult in good health. The CDR3 runs from the conserved cysteine through the conserved F or W. A D gene is named only where the DNA matches it firmly. Size is stated for part of the rows, as once, few or many counts, or as a class when the clone is expanded.

J gene | D gene | CDR3 length | V gene | clone size | CDR3 protein | CDR3 DNA
TRBJ2-7 | NA | 15 | TRBV20-1 | NA | CSASGLGGNSYEQYF | TGCAGTGCTAGTGGTTTGGGTGGCAACTCCTACGAGCAGTACTTC
TRBJ1-3 | TRBD1 | 17 | TRBV9 | NA | CASSVANDRGGGNTIYF | TGTGCCAGCAGCGTAGCAAACGACAGGGGTGGTGGAAACACCATATATTTT
TRBJ2-1 | TRBD1 | 15 | TRBV27 | NA | CASRLEGQPFNEQFF | TGTGCCAGCAGATTAGAGGGACAGCCTTTCAATGAGCAGTTCTTC
TRBJ1-5 | NA | 15 | TRBV7-8 | NA | CASSPGGQGYQPQHF | TGTGCCAGCAGCCCCGGGGGGCAGGGGTATCAGCCCCAGCATTTT
TRBJ2-5 | NA | 16 | TRBV6-2/TRBV6-3 | NA | CASSRLSGGSAETQYF | TGTGCCAGCAGTCGCTTATCGGGGGGCTCGGCAGAGACCCAGTACTTC
TRBJ1-6 | NA | 13 | TRBV27 | NA | CANPGSYNSPLHF | TGTGCCAATCCGGGGTCCTATAATTCACCCCTCCACTTT
TRBJ2-1 | NA | 11 | TRBV12-5 | NA | CASGLSNEQFF | TGTGCTAGTGGTTTGTCCAATGAGCAGTTCTTC
TRBJ2-2 | TRBD1 | 16 | TRBV24-1 | once | CATSDPGQGDTGELFF | TGTGCCACCAGTGACCCGGGACAGGGGGACACCGGGGAGCTGTTTTTT
TRBJ1-1 | TRBD1 | 14 | TRBV6-5 | once | CASSLGQENTEAFF | TGTGCCAGCAGCCTCGGACAGGAAAACACTGAAGCTTTCTTT
TRBJ1-1 | NA | 14 | TRBV7-2 | NA | CASSSTGRNTEAFF | TGTGCCAGCAGCTCGACCGGTAGGAACACTGAAGCTTTCTTT
TRBJ2-4 | NA | 13 | TRBV7-8 | NA | CASSPPGGGIQYF | TGTGCCAGCAGCCCCCCCGGGGGTGGAATTCAGTACTTC
TRBJ2-7 | NA | 19 | TRBV7-9 | NA | CASSLGPTRVRDRTYEQYF | TGTGCCAGCAGCTTAGGACCCACCAGAGTAAGAGATAGGACCTACGAGCAGTACTTC
TRBJ2-5 | NA | 16 | TRBV4-2 | once | CASSLENSGVQETQYF | TGTGCCAGCAGCCTAGAAAATAGCGGAGTCCAAGAGACCCAGTACTTC
TRBJ1-4 | TRBD1 | 12 | TRBV19 | NA | CAISGGNEKLFF | TGTGCCATCTCAGGGGGGAATGAAAAACTGTTTTTT
TRBJ2-1 | TRBD2 | 17 | TRBV13 | few | CASSLGDRLAAHNEQFF | TGTGCCAGCAGCTTAGGCGACCGACTAGCGGCCCACAATGAGCAGTTCTTC
TRBJ2-1 | TRBD2 | 17 | TRBV19 | NA | CASSMGLAGFSYNEQFF | TGTGCCAGTAGTATGGGACTAGCGGGATTCTCCTACAATGAGCAGTTCTTC
TRBJ2-2 | NA | 13 | TRBV12-3/TRBV12-4 | NA | CASSLGVTGELFF | TGTGCCAGCAGTCTAGGCGTCACCGGGGAGCTGTTTTTT
TRBJ2-1 | NA | 15 | TRBV7-6 | NA | CASSKTGNSYNEQFF | TGTGCCAGCAGTAAGACAGGCAACTCCTACAATGAGCAGTTCTTC
TRBJ2-7 | TRBD2 | 14 | TRBV2 | NA | CASRRLAGVYEQYF | TGTGCCAGCAGGAGACTAGCGGGGGTCTACGAGCAGTACTTC
TRBJ1-5 | NA | 17 | TRBV7-9 | NA | CASSPTLQGYSNQPQHF | TGTGCCAGCAGCCCGACCCTCCAGGGCTATAGCAATCAGCCCCAGCATTTT
TRBJ1-2 | TRBD1 | 15 | TRBV5-1 | NA | CASSSRQGTEYGYTF | TGCGCCAGCAGCTCCCGACAGGGGACGGAGTATGGCTACACCTTC
TRBJ2-2 | TRBD2 | 16 | TRBV4-2 | once | CASSLLPGLAGGELFF | TGTGCCAGCAGCCTACTACCGGGACTAGCGGGCGGGGAGCTGTTTTTT
TRBJ2-3 | NA | 15 | TRBV5-6 | NA | CASSLRSRGSDTQYF | TGTGCCAGCAGCTTGCGATCCAGGGGATCGGATACGCAGTATTTT
TRBJ2-7 | NA | 14 | TRBV10-1 | NA | CASSEGQLSYEQYF | TGCGCCAGCAGTGAGGGACAACTCTCCTACGAGCAGTACTTC
TRBJ1-4 | NA | 16 | TRBV6-1 | NA | CASSDRRGALNEKLFF | TGTGCCAGCAGTGATAGGAGAGGTGCCCTTAATGAAAAACTGTTTTTT
TRBJ2-5 | TRBD1 | 14 | TRBV11-2 | NA | CASSSSGQGTTQYF | TGTGCCAGCAGCTCTTCGGGACAGGGAACGACCCAGTACTTC
TRBJ2-5 | TRBD1 | 13 | TRBV2 | once | CASRDRGQETQYF | TGTGCCAGCAGGGACAGGGGGCAAGAGACCCAGTACTTC
TRBJ2-1 | TRBD2 | 18 | TRBV27 | NA | CASTLITGGRGSYNEQFF | TGTGCCAGCACCCTCATCACAGGCGGGAGGGGGTCCTACAATGAGCAGTTCTTC
TRBJ1-1 | TRBD1 | 15 | TRBV14 | NA | CASSRPGQGVLQAFF | TGTGCCAGCAGCCGACCGGGACAGGGGGTTCTGCAAGCTTTCTTT
TRBJ2-2 | NA | 18 | TRBV27 | NA | CASSLSDIQRINTGELFF | TGTGCCAGCAGTTTATCGGACATCCAACGAATCAACACCGGGGAGCTGTTTTTT
TRBJ2-1 | TRBD1 | 15 | TRBV4-1 | NA | CASSLRTGAYNEQFF | TGCGCCAGCAGCCTACGGACAGGAGCCTACAATGAGCAGTTCTTC
TRBJ1-3 | NA | 16 | TRBV28 | NA | CASSRVRGETGNTIYF | TGTGCCAGCAGTCGGGTCAGGGGCGAAACTGGAAACACCATATATTTT
TRBJ2-5 | NA | 14 | TRBV15 | NA | CATSRAGSLETQYF | TGTGCCACCAGCAGAGCGGGTAGCTTGGAGACCCAGTACTTC
TRBJ1-2 | NA | 17 | TRBV24-1 | NA | CATSDRTGTETNYGYTF | TGTGCCACCAGTGATAGAACCGGGACGGAAACTAACTATGGCTACACCTTC
TRBJ1-1 | TRBD1 | 15 | TRBV5-1 | NA | CASSAGTGTNTEAFF | TGCGCCAGCAGCGCCGGGACAGGGACTAACACTGAAGCTTTCTTT
TRBJ1-2 | NA | 14 | TRBV30 | NA | CAWSPRNGGMGYTF | TGTGCCTGGAGTCCACGGAACGGGGGTATGGGCTACACCTTC
TRBJ2-5 | NA | 15 | TRBV28 | NA | CASSLSSPSGQTQYF | TGTGCCAGCAGTTTATCTTCCCCATCTGGGCAGACCCAGTACTTC
TRBJ1-6 | NA | 13 | TRBV5-4 | NA | CASSLGPYSPLHF | TGTGCCAGCAGCTTGGGACCGTATTCACCCCTCCACTTT
TRBJ1-5 | NA | 13 | TRBV11-3 | few | CASRDPGIQPQHF | TGTGCCAGCAGGGACCCAGGGATTCAGCCCCAGCATTTT
TRBJ2-7 | TRBD2 | 13 | TRBV6-2/TRBV6-3 | NA | CASSYLRGGEQYF | TGTGCCAGCAGTTACCTGCGGGGGGGCGAGCAGTACTTC
TRBJ2-2 | NA | 13 | TRBV4-1 | NA | CASSQGVTGELFF | TGCGCCAGCAGCCAAGGGGTTACCGGGGAGCTGTTTTTT
TRBJ2-7 | NA | 13 | TRBV4-2 | NA | CASSHPDSYEQYF | TGTGCCAGCAGCCATCCAGACTCCTACGAGCAGTACTTC
TRBJ2-7 | TRBD2 | 16 | TRBV27 | NA | CASRSSSGGSSYEQYF | TGTGCCAGCAGGTCCTCTAGCGGGGGTTCCTCCTACGAGCAGTACTTC
TRBJ2-4 | NA | 12 | TRBV11-1 | once | CASSPTSGIQYF | TGTGCCAGCAGCCCCACTTCGGGCATTCAGTACTTC
TRBJ1-1 | TRBD1 | 16 | TRBV5-1 | NA | CASSLAETGWNTEAFF | TGCGCCAGCAGCTTAGCCGAGACAGGGTGGAACACTGAAGCTTTCTTT
TRBJ1-5 | NA | 15 | TRBV4-3 | NA | CASSQDWGYNQPQHF | TGCGCCAGCAGCCAAGATTGGGGGTACAATCAGCCCCAGCATTTT
TRBJ2-7 | NA | 17 | TRBV5-1 | NA | CASSLGGVVRGLGEQYF | TGCGCCAGCAGCTTGGGAGGGGTGGTGCGGGGGCTCGGCGAGCAGTACTTC
TRBJ1-5 | TRBD1 | 17 | TRBV18 | NA | CASSPDREISSNQPQHF | TGTGCCAGCTCCCCGGACAGGGAAATAAGTAGCAATCAGCCCCAGCATTTT